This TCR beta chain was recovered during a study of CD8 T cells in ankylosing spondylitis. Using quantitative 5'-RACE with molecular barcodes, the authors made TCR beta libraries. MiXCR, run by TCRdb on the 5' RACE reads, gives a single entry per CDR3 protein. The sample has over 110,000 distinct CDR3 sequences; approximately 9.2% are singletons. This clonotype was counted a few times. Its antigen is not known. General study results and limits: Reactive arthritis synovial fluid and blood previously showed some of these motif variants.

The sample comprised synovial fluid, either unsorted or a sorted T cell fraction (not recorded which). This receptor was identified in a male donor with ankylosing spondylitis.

In nucleotides, the CDR3 is TGCGCCAGCAGTTTATTACGGACAGGACAAGGCGAGCAGTACTTC. Translating gives CASSLLRTGQGEQYF. The V and J genes are TRBV5-1 and TRBJ2-7; 7 bases are a match to TRBD1. This CDR3 has 15 amino acids. In germline, CDR1 is SGHRS, CDR2 YFSETQ. V trimming: 5 bases; J trimming: 6 bases; junction bases outside the gene matches: 14.